This T cell receptor beta chain appears in the sequencing data of a study of shared clonotypes between healthy human individuals. Assay: immunoSEQ multiplex PCR; the TCRdb copy retains only in-frame clones and omits some. The table records about 490,000 clones, 76% of them present only once. The CDR3 totals 16 residues. Germline V gene sequence: CDR1 SGHVS, CDR2 FQNEAQ. Trimming removed 2 bases from V and 6 bases from J; junction bases left unmatched: 12. This chain joins TRBV7-8 and TRBJ2-7, with 8 bases fitting TRBD2. This TCR derives from a woman between 40 and 55 years old in good health. Some clones in this sample may be carry-over from other donors' samples. The sequenced material came from PBMCs. CDR3 amino acids: CASSLPPGRASGEQYF. The CDR3, as DNA: TGTGCCAGCAGCTTACCGCCCGGGAGGGCGAGTGGCGAGCAGTACTTC.